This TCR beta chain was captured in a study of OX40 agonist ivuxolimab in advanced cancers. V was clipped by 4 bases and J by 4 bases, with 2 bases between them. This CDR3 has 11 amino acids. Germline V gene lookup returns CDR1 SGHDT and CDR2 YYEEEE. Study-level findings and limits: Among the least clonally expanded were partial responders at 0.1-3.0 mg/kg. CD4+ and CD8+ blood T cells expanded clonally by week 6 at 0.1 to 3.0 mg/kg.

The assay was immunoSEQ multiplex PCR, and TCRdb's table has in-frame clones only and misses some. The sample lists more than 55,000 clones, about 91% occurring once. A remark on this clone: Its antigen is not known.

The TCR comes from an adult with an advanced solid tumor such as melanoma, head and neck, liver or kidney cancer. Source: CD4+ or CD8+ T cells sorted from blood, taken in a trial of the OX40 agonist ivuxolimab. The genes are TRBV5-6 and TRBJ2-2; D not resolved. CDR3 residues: CASSTTGELFF. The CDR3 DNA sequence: TGTGCCAGCAGCACCACCGGGGAGCTGTTTTTT.